This TCR beta chain was documented in a study of CD8 T cells in Susac syndrome. V gave up 0 bases and J gave up 3 bases; unmatched junction bases: 1. Germline V gene lookup returns CDR1 LNHNV and CDR2 YYDKDF (reference sequence). The CDR3 consists of 14 residues. Matching for age and sex applied to the controls, who were healthy donors. With random hexamers, about 0.45 to 1 ug RNA was reverse transcribed. TCRdb reprocessed the immunoSEQ multiplex PCR reads via MiXCR and lists one record per CDR3 protein. The data contain around 150,000 distinct CDR3 sequences, about 94% of them singletons. Source material: CD4+ T cells from PBMCs. The chain links TRBV15 to TRBJ2-7; 8 bases are a match to TRBD2. This clonotype was obtained from a human donor in good health. As DNA, the CDR3 is TGTGCCACCAGCAGAGAGAGCGGGGGCTACGAGCAGTACTTC. This encodes CATSRESGGYEQYF.